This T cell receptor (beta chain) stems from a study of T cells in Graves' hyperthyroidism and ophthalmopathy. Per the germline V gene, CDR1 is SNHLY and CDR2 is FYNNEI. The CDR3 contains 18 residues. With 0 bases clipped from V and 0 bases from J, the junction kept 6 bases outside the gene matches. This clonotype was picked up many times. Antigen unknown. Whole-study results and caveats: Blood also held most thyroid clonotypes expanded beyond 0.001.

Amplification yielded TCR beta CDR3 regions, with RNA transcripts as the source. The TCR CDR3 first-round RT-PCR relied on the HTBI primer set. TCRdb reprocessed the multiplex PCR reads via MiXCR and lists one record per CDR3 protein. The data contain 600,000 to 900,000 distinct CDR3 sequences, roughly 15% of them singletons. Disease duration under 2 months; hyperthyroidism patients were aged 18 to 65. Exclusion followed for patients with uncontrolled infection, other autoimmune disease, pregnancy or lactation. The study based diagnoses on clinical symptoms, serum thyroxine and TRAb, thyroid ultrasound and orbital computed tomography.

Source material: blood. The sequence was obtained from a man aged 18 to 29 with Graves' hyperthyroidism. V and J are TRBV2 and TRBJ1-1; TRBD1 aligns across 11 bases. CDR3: CASSEADRGRGMNTEAFF. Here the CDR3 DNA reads TGTGCCAGCAGTGAAGCGGACAGGGGGCGAGGAATGAACACTGAAGCTTTCTTT.